This T cell receptor (beta chain) comes out of a study of lymphopenia after photon versus proton radiotherapy (dated by TCRdb to between 2017 and 2020). Some background on the complete study: The study compared the immunological effects of photon versus proton radiation therapy in patients with gastrointestinal tumors who developed high-grade lymphopenia. The goal of the study was to characterize the differences between the two radiation modalities in how they affect the immune system. The cohort comprised approximately 21 patients with gastrointestinal tumors who received either photon or proton therapy and then developed lymphopenia. Study-wide findings and limitations: Once the lymphocyte count had reached its nadir, the repertoires of photon-treated patients showed oligoclonal expansion, particularly of CD8+ Temra cells, and this expansion drove the decline in diversity. The survival association was assessed only in patients who died, and the authors presented better survival with proton therapy as a possibility rather than a demonstrated result. During treatment, patients who received photon therapy lost naive T cells and TCR diversity and gained effector/memory populations, whereas patients who received proton therapy remained relatively stable. Across the cohort, a larger post-nadir drop in TCR diversity was inversely correlated with overall survival time among patients who died.

Inclusive of the bounding cysteine and phenylalanine, the CDR3 is 16 residues long. Only the CDR3 DNA stays, 48 bases, in frame from base 1. For CDR1 and CDR2, the germline V gene lists MDHEN and SYDVKM. The trim is 2 bases for V and 10 bases for J, with a gap of 24 bases between the germline ends. The library relied on the immunoSEQ multiplex PCR assay. T cell repertoires were profiled by deep sequencing of rearranged TCR beta loci, alongside multiparametric flow cytometry. This immuneACCESS table, as held by TCRdb, lists in-frame sequences with V and J called but not all clones. Of the missing ones, under half trace to an unresolved V gene in checked studies; the others have no known cause. The sample table records roughly 18,000 clones; more than 85% of these occur just once. Together, the top ten hold over 1.5% of the sample. In regard to this clone: What this receptor recognizes is not known. Base qualities are not at hand, and no much larger clone is one base apart.

This clonotype originated in a woman aged 40 to 50 with cholangiocarcinoma. This chain is built from TRBV28 and TRBJ2-7, with a tentative D gene TRBD2 over 6 matching bases. The material sequenced was peripheral blood, taken from a patient treated with photon-based radiotherapy. In nucleotides, the sequence is TGTGCCAGCAGTTTAAGGTGGATGCGGGATGGGGAGGAACAGTACTTC. Protein translation: CASSLRWMRDGEEQYF.